The 8 T cell receptor beta chains below come from one sample, sequenced in a study of cytomegalovirus exposure and HLA in healthy donors. This table comes from immunoSEQ multiplex PCR, and its TCRdb copy is limited to in-frame clones, with some not included. The sample has around 200,000 clones; 80% to 85% are singletons. Sequences were obtained from PBMCs. These receptors were taken from a woman between 18 and 29 years old in good health and CMV-seropositive.

A single count supports this clone. The gene calls are TRBV14 and TRBJ2-1; D possibly corresponds to TRBD1 (6 bases). The CDR3 has 15 residues. The V end lost 4 bases, the J end lost 8 bases, and 18 bases lay between the germline ends. Germline V lookup: CDR1 SGHDN, CDR2 FVKESK. CDR3 region: CASSRDIGQSHEQFF. The CDR3 DNA sequence: TGTGCCAGCAGCCGAGATATCGGACAGTCCCATGAGCAGTTCTTC.

This chain links TRBV20-1 with TRBJ1-4; D gene ambiguous. The CDR3 runs 11 residues. Germline V CDR1 and CDR2: DFQATT, SNEGSKA (reference sequence). V was trimmed by 6 bases and J by 6 bases, leaving 8 bases between them. The CDR3 reads CSANRDEKLFF. For the CDR3, the DNA is TGCAGTGCCAACCGGGATGAAAAACTGTTTTTT.

CDR3 bases: TGCGCCAGCAAACGACTAGCGATGTACAATGAGCAGTTCTTC. Protein product: CASKRLAMYNEQFF. The genes are TRBV5-1 and TRBJ2-1; 8 bases are a match to TRBD2. This CDR3 contains 14 residues. Germline CDR1 and CDR2: SGHRS and YFSETQ. J was trimmed by 4 bases and V by 6 bases; bases with no gene match: 6.

The genes are TRBV2 and TRBJ1-2, with 9 bases aligning to TRBD1. With V trimmed by 8 bases and J by 4 bases, 2 bases remained unmatched. CDR3 size: 12 residues. Germline CDR1 reads SNHLY; CDR2 reads FYNNEI. The CDR3 reads CASGGQGYGYTF. The CDR3 DNA reads as TGTGCCAGCGGGGGACAGGGCTATGGCTACACCTTC.

The chain recombines TRBV5-1 with TRBJ2-5; 8 bases match TRBD1. Germline V CDR1 and CDR2: SGHRS, YFSETQ. The junction had 6 bases not matched to a gene; V was cut back by 4 bases and J by 1 base. This CDR3 region has 15 residues. The CDR3 protein is CASSAGQGPQETQYF. CDR3 sequence (DNA): TGCGCCAGCAGCGCCGGACAGGGTCCCCAAGAGACCCAGTACTTC.

The rearrangement links TRBV25-1 to TRBJ2-5, with TRBD1 as a possible D gene (6 bases). Trimming left V 2 bases short and J 1 base short, with 8 bases between. Per germline, CDR1 MGHDK and CDR2 SYGVNS. The length of the CDR3 is 14 residues. The CDR3 coding sequence is TGTGCCAGCAGTGAAAAGGACAGCCAAGAGACCCAGTACTTC. Its protein product is CASSEKDSQETQYF.

This clone was seen at least ten times. V usage is TRBV27 and J usage is TRBJ1-6; TRBD1 matches at 7 bases. V shed 6 bases and J 9 bases; nucleotides not matched to a gene: 5. The CDR3 is 13 residues long. Germline-derived CDR1 and CDR2 are MNHEY and SMNVEV (reference sequence). CDR3 sequence (DNA): TGTGCCAGCAGGTCAGGGGGTGTTTCACCCCTCCACTTT. Translation gives CASRSGGVSPLHF.

V gene TRBV4-1 combines with J gene TRBJ2-5; TRBD2 matches at 8 bases. With 5 bases clipped from V and 5 bases from J, the junction kept 10 bases outside the gene matches. The CDR3 totals 15 residues. CDR1 MGHRA and CDR2 YSYEKL come from the germline V gene. CDR3 sequence reads: CASSGARGDWETQYF. In DNA form, the CDR3 reads TGCGCCAGCAGCGGTGCGCGGGGGGATTGGGAGACCCAGTACTTC.